Below are 20 T cell receptor delta chains sequenced from a single sample in a study of Vδ1+ human thymocytes. Extracted RNA was reverse transcribed into cDNA. CDR3 amplicons came from multiplex PCR with pooled V-gene forward and constant-region reverse primers. TCRdb redid clone calling on the multiplex PCR reads using CATT. The table lists some 73,000 delta-chain clones, 30% to 40% of them singletons. Findings of the study overall: Highly polyclonal TRG and TRD repertoires with Gaussian CDR3 length distributions appeared in thymus.

No antigen has been identified for these receptors. Sequencing was done on a sample of Vdelta1+ gamma-delta thymocytes from the thymus. Subset noted: FACS-sorted CD3+ TCRalphabeta- TCRVdelta1+ TCRVdelta2- thymocytes. These receptors all come from a boy less than two years old who had congenital heart surgery.

The V and J genes are TRDV1 and TRDJ1; the D is unclear. The CDR3 loop spans 21 amino acids. V lost 2 bases and J 0 bases, leaving 28 bases between the germline ends. Germline loops: CDR1 TSWWSYY, CDR2 QGS. Here the CDR3 DNA reads TGTGCTCTTGGGGAATTCACTACGCTGGAGGAAACCATAACCTACACCGATAAACTCATCTTT. This sequence encodes CALGEFTTLEETITYTDKLIF.

In its sample, this clone was seen a few times. This chain joins TRDV1 and TRDJ1, with D perhaps matching TRDD2 (6 bases). The CDR3 consists of 20 residues. CDR1 and CDR2 (germline): TSWWSYY, QGS. Deletions cut 2 bases from V and 2 bases from J, with 27 bases between. The CDR3 loop is CALGEISYEETDWRTDKLIF. In DNA, the CDR3 is TGTGCTCTTGGGGAAATCTCCTACGAGGAAACCGACTGGAGGACCGATAAACTCATCTTT.

The V and J genes are TRDV1 and TRDJ1; a possible D gene is TRDD3 (10 bases). Germline V lookup: CDR1 TSWWSYY, CDR2 QGS. There are 26 residues in the CDR3. V was pared by 5 bases and J by 1 base, with 47 bases between. CDR3: CALGFQSRPSYITGGSSSTCTDKLIF. CDR3 coding DNA: TGTGCTCTTGGGTTTCAAAGTAGGCCTTCCTACATTACTGGGGGATCATCCTCCACGTGCACCGATAAACTCATCTTT.

The rearrangement links TRDV1 to TRDJ1, with D unresolved. Germline CDR1 is TSWWSYY and CDR2 is QGS. The V end was cut by 2 bases, the J end by 0 bases, with 19 bases between. This CDR3 is built from 18 residues. CDR3 sequence (DNA): TGTGCTCTTGGGGAAGAGGTCCGTAGCCCCCGGTACACCGATAAACTCATCTTT. This sequence encodes CALGEEVRSPRYTDKLIF.

This chain connects TRDV1 to TRDJ1; TRDD3 matches 12 bases. Germline lookup yields CDR1 TSWWSYY and CDR2 QGS. Trimming at V came to 0 bases and at J to 0 bases, leaving 26 bases not matched to a gene. This CDR3 region has 25 residues. CDR3 amino acids: CALGELPSTGGYFDGAPQHTDKLIF. The CDR3 DNA is TGTGCTCTTGGGGAACTCCCGAGTACTGGGGGATACTTCGATGGAGCTCCCCAGCACACCGATAAACTCATCTTT.

This clone was counted a few times. This chain joins TRDV1 and TRDJ1; 8 nucleotides align to TRDD3. With 1 base clipped from V and 3 bases from J, the junction kept 10 bases outside the gene matches. The germline gives CDR1 TSWWSYY, CDR2 QGS. CDR3 length: 17 residues. CDR3 amino acids: CALGEPYGGSYSDKLIF. DNA for the CDR3: TGTGCTCTTGGGGAACCCTATGGGGGATCTTACTCCGATAAACTCATCTTT.

This clone was counted a few times. The chain is built from TRDV1 and TRDJ1; perhaps TRDD3 as D (6 bases). The V and J ends lost 5 bases and 3 bases respectively, with 19 bases between them. The germline gives CDR1 TSWWSYY, CDR2 QGS. This CDR3 has 16 residues. The DNA of the CDR3 is TGTGCTCTTGGGTCCATTCCCGGATACAGGGCCGATAAACTCATCTTT. It codes for CALGSIPGYRADKLIF.

The sample holds a few counts of this clone. The chain has TRDV1 and TRDJ1; 10 positions agree with TRDD3. Germline V CDR1 and CDR2: TSWWSYY, QGS. The CDR3 extends over 22 amino acids. J gave up 0 bases and V 3 bases, and 22 bases lay outside the gene matches. CDR3 protein: CALGEPYSTGGFQDLYTDKLIF. In DNA, the CDR3 is TGTGCTCTTGGGGAGCCGTACAGTACTGGGGGATTTCAGGACCTTTACACCGATAAACTCATCTTT.

This clone was picked up many times. The chain combines TRDV2 with TRDJ1, with TRDD3 as a possible D gene (6 bases). Between the trimmed V and J ends, which lost 0 bases and 3 bases, there was a span of 19 bases. Looked up from germline, CDR1 is GEAIGNYY and CDR2 is EKD. There are 17 residues in the CDR3. The CDR3 bases are TGTGCCTGTGACACCGATACGCGAAAGGGGGCCCCCGATAAACTCATCTTT. It translates to CACDTDTRKGAPDKLIF.

The chain carries TRDV1 and TRDJ1, with 13 bases lining up with TRDD3. Germline values: CDR1 TSWWSYY, CDR2 QGS. Trimming took 3 bases from V and 1 from J; bases not matched to a gene: 20. The CDR3 contains 22 residues. CDR3 nucleotides: TGTGCTCTTGGGGATCACCAGAGACTGGGGGATACGCCCGGGGGTTCCACCGATAAACTCATCTTT. Its protein is CALGDHQRLGDTPGGSTDKLIF.

V and J are TRDV1 and TRDJ1; D remains ambiguous. This CDR3 contains 22 residues. V lost 4 bases, J lost 0 bases, and 33 bases lay in between. Germline loops: CDR1 TSWWSYY, CDR2 QGS. As DNA, the CDR3 is TGTGCTCTTGGGGGGGCCCCGTTCCCCCGCCCCTCGGATTGGGAGTACACCGATAAACTCATCTTT. Its protein is CALGGAPFPRPSDWEYTDKLIF.

The V and J genes are TRDV1 and TRDJ1; TRDD2 matches 9 bases. V shed 3 bases and J 8 bases; nucleotides not matched to a gene: 25. Germline assignment: CDR1 TSWWSYY and CDR2 QGS. This CDR3 spans 20 amino acids. CDR3 nucleotides: TGTGCTCTTGGGGATCACTCCTTCCTACCCGCGCCGGAGGGATACTCGAAACTCATCTTT. Residues: CALGDHSFLPAPEGYSKLIF.

This clone appeared a few times. The genes are TRDV1 and TRDJ1; unclear D gene. Trimming pared 8 bases from V and 0 bases from J, leaving 13 bases between. The CDR3 is made up of 14 amino acids. Germline values: CDR1 TSWWSYY, CDR2 QGS. The CDR3 loop reads CALWPRTNTDKLIF. The CDR3, as DNA: TGTGCTCTTTGGCCTCGAACAAACACCGATAAACTCATCTTT.

With regard to this clone: In the same sample, other DNA sequences code for this CDR3. The chain is built from TRDV1 and TRDJ1; the D gene is possibly TRDD3 (6 bases). Looked up from germline, CDR1 is TSWWSYY and CDR2 is QGS. CDR3 length equals 16 residues. V lost 1 base and J 7 bases, leaving 19 bases between the germline ends. The DNA for the CDR3 is TGTGCTCTTGGGGAACCGCTGGGTGATACGTACGGTAAACTCATCTTT. This gives the protein CALGEPLGDTYGKLIF.

In this sample, this clone turned up a few times. Other DNA sequences in this sample translate to the same CDR3. The chain is built from TRDV1 and TRDJ1; D remains unclear. This CDR3 contains 17 residues. With 3 bases removed from V and 0 bases from J, the gap between germline ends came to 17 bases. Per the germline V gene, CDR1 is TSWWSYY and CDR2 is QGS. CDR3 sequence (DNA): TGTGCTCTTGGGGAGGTAGGCAGGTTCCAGTACACCGATAAACTCATCTTT. Translated: CALGEVGRFQYTDKLIF.

The V gene is TRDV1, the J gene TRDJ1; 11 nucleotides line up with TRDD3. The ends lost 2 bases at V and 2 bases at J; junction bases unmatched: 25. The CDR3 is made up of 23 amino acids. Per the germline V gene, CDR1 is TSWWSYY and CDR2 is QGS. This CDR3 is CALGENGGSLDVLGDSWTDKLIF. DNA of the CDR3: TGTGCTCTTGGGGAAAACGGCGGTTCCCTTGACGTACTGGGGGATAGTTGGACCGATAAACTCATCTTT.

This clone turned up a few times. The chain is built from TRDV1 and TRDJ1, with D perhaps matching TRDD2 or TRDD3 (8 bases each). The V gene lost 4 bases and the J gene lost 0 bases, with 24 bases spanning the gap. The germline gives CDR1 TSWWSYY, CDR2 QGS. The CDR3 consists of 19 residues. The CDR3 coding sequence is TGTGCTCTTGGGGTCTCTTCCTACGCTGGGGGACGGTACACCGATAAACTCATCTTT. It codes for CALGVSSYAGGRYTDKLIF.

This clone appeared a few times. This chain uses TRDV1 with TRDJ1; possible D gene TRDD3, 5 bases. The CDR3 is 18 amino acids. Trimming cost V 3 bases and J 0 bases, with 20 bases left between them. CDR1 and CDR2 (germline): TSWWSYY, QGS. The CDR3 spells CALGDSLWPLGDTDKLIF. Here the CDR3 DNA reads TGTGCTCTTGGGGACTCGCTTTGGCCCCTTGGGGACACCGATAAACTCATCTTT.

This clone was seen a handful of times. The rearrangement joins TRDV1 to TRDJ1, with 7 bases fitting TRDD2. The CDR3 has 15 residues. Losses at the gene ends were 6 bases for V and 0 bases for J; bases not matched to a gene: 7. CDR1 and CDR2 from the germline V gene are TSWWSYY and QGS. This CDR3 is CALGDFLNYTDKLIF. The CDR3 coding sequence is TGTGCTCTTGGAGACTTCCTAAACTACACCGATAAACTCATCTTT.

To note about this clone: The junction and the germline gene differ at one end; a read error may be behind it. V and J are TRDV2 and TRDJ1; 9 bases map to TRDD3. CDR3 length: 18 amino acids. From germline, CDR1 is GEAIGNYY and CDR2 EKD. The CDR3, as DNA: TGCGCCTGTGAAAACCCTACTGGGGGACCCTACGAAAAGGATAAACTCATCTTT. Its translation is CACENPTGGPYEKDKLIF.